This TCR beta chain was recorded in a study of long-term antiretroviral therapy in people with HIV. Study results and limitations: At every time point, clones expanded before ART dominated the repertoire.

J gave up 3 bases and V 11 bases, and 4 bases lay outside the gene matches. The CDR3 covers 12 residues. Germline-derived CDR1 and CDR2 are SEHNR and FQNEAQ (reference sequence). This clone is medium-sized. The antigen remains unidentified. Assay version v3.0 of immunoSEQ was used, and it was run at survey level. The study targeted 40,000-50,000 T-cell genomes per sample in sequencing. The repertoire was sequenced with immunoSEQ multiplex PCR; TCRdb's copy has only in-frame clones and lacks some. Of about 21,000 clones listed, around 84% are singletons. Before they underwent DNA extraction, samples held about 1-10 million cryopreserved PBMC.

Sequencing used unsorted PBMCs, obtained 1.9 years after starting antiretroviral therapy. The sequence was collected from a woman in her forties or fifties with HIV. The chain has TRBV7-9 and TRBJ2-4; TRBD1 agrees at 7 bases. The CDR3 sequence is CAGWDSKNIQYF. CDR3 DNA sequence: TGTGCCGGATGGGACAGCAAAAACATTCAGTACTTC.